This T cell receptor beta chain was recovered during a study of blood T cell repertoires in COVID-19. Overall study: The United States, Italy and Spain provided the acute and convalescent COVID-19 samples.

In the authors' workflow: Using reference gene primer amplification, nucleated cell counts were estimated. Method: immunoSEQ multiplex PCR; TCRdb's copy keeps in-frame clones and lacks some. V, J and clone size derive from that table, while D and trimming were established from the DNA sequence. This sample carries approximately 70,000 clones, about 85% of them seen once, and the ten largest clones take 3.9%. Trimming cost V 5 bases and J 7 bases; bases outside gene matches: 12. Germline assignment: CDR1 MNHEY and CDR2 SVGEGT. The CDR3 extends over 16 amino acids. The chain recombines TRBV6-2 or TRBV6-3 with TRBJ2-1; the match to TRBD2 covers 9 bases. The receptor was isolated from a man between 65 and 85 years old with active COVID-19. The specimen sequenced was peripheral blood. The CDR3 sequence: CASSGSPGLARNEQFF. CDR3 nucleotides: TGTGCCAGCAGTGGCTCACCGGGACTAGCTAGAAATGAGCAGTTCTTC.